Reported below is one T cell receptor beta chain. This clone was counted a few times. No antigen is known for it. Base qualities are not provided; no much larger clone lies one nucleotide away. This entry is derived from a study of beta chain features in type 1 diabetes (dated by TCRdb to about 2018). Notes on the research overall: Mean age, gender distribution, total cell number and subset yield were not different between patients and healthy donors. A total of roughly 100 million sorted cells were examined across all samples, and the number of cells per subset was strongly correlated with RNA yield. The study compared TCRB repertoires of sorted circulating CD4+ T cell subsets between recently diagnosed type 1 diabetes patients and matched healthy donors. Regulatory and stem cell-like memory subsets were isolated from only 8 patients and roughly eight healthy donors, whereas naive and central memory subsets came from all 30 or so donors.

Results and caveats for the whole study, not just this receptor: HLA sub-analyses involved small numbers of individuals, so any influence of HLA type on TCRB rearrangement remained unresolved. Type 1 diabetes patients showed a moderate but significant shortening of TCRB CDR3 length in all four CD4+ subsets. The naive, central memory and regulatory TCRB repertoires appeared to resemble one another more closely among patients than among healthy donors. PCR may preferentially amplify shorter templates, but because patient and control samples were amplified and corrected together, any resulting skew would affect both groups equally. Sequencing cDNA rather than genomic DNA could over-represent highly expressing activated cells, although activation and CD3 levels did not differ between groups. Patients with type 1 diabetes made fewer insertions and deleted more nucleotides at VDJ recombination sites, implying thymic rearrangement abnormalities.

Including the terminal cysteine and phenylalanine, the CDR3 comprises 14 residues. Just the 42-base CDR3 DNA is kept, in frame starting at base 1. Unmatched junction bases come to 4, with V trimmed by 4 bases and J by 7 bases. Taken from the germline V gene, the CDR1 and CDR2 loops are SGHRS and YFSETQ. Each donor gave one peripheral blood draw, averaging around 0.11 L, which was collected into heparinised tubes. A BD FACSAria II and a panel including CD45RO, CCR7, CD25, CD127, CD95 and CD27 were used to sort naive, central memory, regulatory and stem cell-like memory CD4+ T cells. Every sorted population had a purity above 95%. PBMCs were separated immediately by Lymphoprep density gradient centrifugation and were stained directly, without being cultured. So that batch effects would be minimized, each experiment stained and sorted samples in pairs, pairing one healthy donor with one patient. The entire isolated RNA was reverse transcribed using the High Capacity cDNA Reverse Transcription Kit, and thus expressed TCRB transcripts were sequenced. Survey-depth immunoSEQ sequencing was performed on stem cell-like memory T cell samples, with an average of roughly 930,000 total reads per sample. Sorted cells were lysed in RLT buffer, and RNA was extracted using DNase-treated RNeasy Micro or Mini kits according to cell number. Each cell subset was processed on its own to prevent cross-contamination, while patient and healthy donor samples were processed together. The immunoSEQ multiplex PCR was used to amplify TCRB sequences from cDNA, yielding 87-bp fragments that span the CDR3 region. Sequencing of the amplicons was performed on the Illumina HiSeq platform. On the authors' methods: PCR bias was computationally corrected using synthetic template baselines, reads within Hamming distance 2 were collapsed, and singletons that could not be merged were discarded. By aligning reads against IMGT, V, D and J genes, CDR3 length, and insertions or deletions at six rearrangement sites were assigned. Within each subset, clonotype counts were normalized to sorted cell number, and only after that were true diversity and Gini coefficients computed with the tcR R package. The overlap coefficient, calculated on TCRB nucleotide sequences, was used to quantify repertoire sharing. As stored in TCRdb, this immuneACCESS dataset retains in-frame rearrangements with V and J assigned. A fraction of the clones does not appear; measured against another copy, unresolved V genes explain less than half of the discrepancy, and the remainder lacks a known reason. From that table come the V and J calls and clone size; the DNA was used to work out D and trimming. The sample contains approximately 90,000 clones, around a third of them found a single time. The ten largest clones add up to over 0.35% of the sample.

The sequenced material came from stem cell memory CD4+ T cells from blood. In light of the paper, this sample's cell subset or site label describes: stem cell-like memory CD4+ T cells. This chain joins TRBV5-1 to TRBJ2-1; 11 nucleotides in the junction match TRBD1. This sequence was found in a woman between 18 and 29 years old in good health. The DNA sequence is as follows: TGCGCCAGCAGCACAGGGACAGGGGGGAATGAGCAGTTCTTC. Protein translation: CASSTGTGGNEQFF.